This TCR beta chain originates from a study of OX40 agonist ivuxolimab in advanced cancers. Overall study: Recorded diagnoses for dose-escalation patients were hepatocellular carcinoma, melanoma, renal cell or head and neck cancer.

Autoimmune disease history or systemic immunosuppression was exclusionary. This CDR3 region has 16 residues. Germline V gene lookup returns CDR1 SGHRS and CDR2 YFSETQ. The V gene lost 4 bases and the J gene lost 2 bases, with 13 bases spanning the gap. The data were produced by immunoSEQ multiplex PCR, yet TCRdb's version contains in-frame clones alone and is incomplete. The sample carries tens of thousands of clones, about 81% recorded once. Whole-study results and caveats: Individuals who were partial responders at 0.1-3.0 mg/kg had clonal expansion that ranked among the lowest. No antigen was identified for the clonally expanded peripheral T cells.

As regards this clone: Antigen unknown.

V is TRBV5-1 and J is TRBJ2-6; D is perhaps TRBD2 (6 bases). This clonotype originated in an adult with an advanced solid tumor such as melanoma, head and neck, liver or kidney cancer. The material sequenced was CD4+ or CD8+ T cells sorted from blood, taken in a trial of the OX40 agonist ivuxolimab. The CDR3: CASSPATGAGANVLTF. Here the CDR3 DNA reads TGCGCCAGCAGCCCGGCGACGGGGGCTGGGGCCAACGTCCTGACTTTC. The variable domain in full, completed from reference TRBV5-1 and TRBJ2-6, reads KAGVTQTPRYLIKTRGQQVTLSCSPISGHRSVSWYQQTPGQGLQFLFEYFSETQRNKGNFPGRFSGRQFSNSRSEMNVSTLELGDSALYLCASSPATGAGANVLTFGAGSRLTVL.